One and the same sample provided the 14 T cell receptor beta chains below, sequenced in a study of blood T cell repertoires in COVID-19. Libraries were prepared by immunoSEQ multiplex PCR; TCRdb keeps only in-frame clonotypes and omits some of them. The sample lists approximately 290,000 clones, 80% to 90% seen once, with 0.7% to 0.9% in the top ten. Sequenced input: peripheral blood. The receptors stem from a man aged 30 to 39 with acute or convalescent COVID-19.

The V and J genes are TRBV2 and TRBJ1-2, with TRBD1 matching over 8 bases. This CDR3 comprises 16 residues. Losses at the gene ends were 7 bases for V and 7 bases for J; bases not matched to a gene: 17. Germline CDR1 reads SNHLY; CDR2 reads FYNNEI. The chain's CDR3 is CASTRGGRQGASGYTF. As DNA, the CDR3 is TGTGCCAGCACCAGAGGAGGTCGGCAGGGGGCCTCTGGCTACACCTTC.

As regards this clone: This CDR3 is also generated by other DNA sequences in the sample. The chain is built from TRBV5-1 and TRBJ2-3, with TRBD1 matching over 7 bases. V lost 4 bases, J lost 2 bases, and 4 bases stayed unmatched. This CDR3 contains 14 residues. The V gene's germline CDR1 is SGHRS and CDR2 YFSETQ. The CDR3 DNA follows: TGCGCCAGCAGCCTGGGACAGTACACAGATACGCAGTATTTT. This encodes CASSLGQYTDTQYF.

This clone has more than one count but fewer than ten. The chain carries TRBV7-3 and TRBJ1-3, with 7 bases fitting TRBD1. V shed 2 bases and J 4 bases; nucleotides not matched to a gene: 5. The CDR3 is made up of 15 amino acids. CDR1 SGHTA and CDR2 FQGTGA come from the germline V gene. The CDR3: CASSLSGQAGNTIYF. The CDR3 DNA sequence: TGTGCCAGCAGCTTATCCGGACAGGCCGGAAACACCATATATTTT.

The CDR3 region is CASIKHRANTEAFF. The CDR3, as DNA: TGTGCCAGCATTAAACACAGGGCCAACACTGAAGCTTTCTTT. The rearrangement joins TRBV6-5 to TRBJ1-1; possible D gene TRBD1, 6 bases. The germline V and J ends were trimmed by 7 bases and 2 bases, with 14 bases remaining between them. The length of the CDR3 is 14 residues. Germline-derived CDR1 and CDR2 are MNHEY and SVGAGI.

The rearrangement joins TRBV2 to TRBJ2-1; TRBD1 aligns across 7 bases. V lost 3 bases and J lost 6; bases outside the gene matches: 8. The germline V gene encodes CDR1 SNHLY and CDR2 FYNNEI. The CDR3 is 15 amino acids. The CDR3 here is CASSEWGTETNEQFF. The CDR3 nucleotides read TGTGCCAGCAGTGAGTGGGGGACAGAGACCAATGAGCAGTTCTTC.

This chain uses TRBV7-9 with TRBJ1-5, with 7 bases identical to TRBD1. Germline V gene sequence: CDR1 SEHNR, CDR2 FQNEAQ (reference sequence). This CDR3 has 15 residues. Trimming removed 3 bases from V and 0 bases from J; junction bases left unmatched: 2. This chain's CDR3 is CASSLGQISNQPQHF. DNA for the CDR3: TGTGCCAGCAGCTTGGGACAGATTAGCAATCAGCCCCAGCATTTT. Complete variable domain (other parts from reference TRBV7-9 and TRBJ1-5): DTGVSQNPRHKITKRGQNVTFRCDPISEHNRLYWYRQTLGQGPEFLTYFQNEAQLEKSRLLSDRFSAERPKGSFSTLEIQRTEQGDSAMYLCASSLGQISNQPQHFGDGTRLSIL.

This rearrangement joins TRBV6-1 to TRBJ1-2; D unresolved. CDR3 length: 16 residues. Trimming removed 0 bases at V and 4 bases at J, with 15 bases between. Germline-derived CDR1 and CDR2 are MNHNS and SASEGT. The CDR3 loop reads CASSEATVSLLYGYTF. Here the CDR3 DNA reads TGTGCCAGCAGTGAAGCCACGGTCTCATTACTCTATGGCTACACCTTC.

The J gene is TRBJ1-4, the V gene TRBV5-1; TRBD1 matches at 9 bases. Germline loops: CDR1 SGHRS, CDR2 YFSETQ. The V segment lost 4 bases and the J segment 5 bases; nucleotides outside the gene matches: 3. This CDR3 is 14 amino acids long. The CDR3 spells CASSGTGRNEKLFF. The CDR3 DNA follows: TGCGCCAGCAGCGGGACAGGGCGGAATGAAAAACTGTTTTTT. The full variable domain, rest sourced from reference TRBV5-1 and TRBJ1-4, is KAGVTQTPRYLIKTRGQQVTLSCSPISGHRSVSWYQQTPGQGLQFLFEYFSETQRNKGNFPGRFSGRQFSNSRSEMNVSTLELGDSALYLCASSGTGRNEKLFFGSGTQLSVL.

V gene TRBV9 combines with J gene TRBJ1-6, with D unresolved. The V end lost 7 bases, the J end lost 7 bases, and 12 bases lay between the germline ends. The CDR3 covers 13 residues. CDR1 is SGDLS and CDR2 is YYNGEE in the germline V gene. CDR3 amino acids: CASGRLLNSPLHF. CDR3 nucleotides: TGTGCCAGCGGCCGACTCCTCAATTCACCCCTCCACTTT.

The CDR3 region is CASSETAETYEQYF. The CDR3 region has the DNA TGTGCCAGCTCTGAAACGGCGGAGACCTACGAGCAGTACTTC. The V gene is TRBV18, the J gene TRBJ2-7; D unclear. The CDR3 covers 14 residues. Germline CDR1 is KGHSH and CDR2 is LQKENI. Deletions cut 6 bases from V and 2 bases from J, with 14 bases between. Together with reference TRBV18 and TRBJ2-7, the CDR3 gives the full variable domain: NAGVMQNPRHLVRRRGQEARLRCSPMKGHSHVYWYRQLPEEGLKFMVYLQKENIIDESGMPKERFSAEFPKEGPSILRIQQVVRGDSAAYFCASSETAETYEQYFGPGTRLTVT.

The V call is TRBV7-9, the J call TRBJ1-2; the match to TRBD1 covers 8 bases. This CDR3 is built from 16 residues. Germline V gene data show CDR1 as SEHNR and CDR2 as FQNEAQ (reference sequence). V was clipped by 1 base and J by 3 bases; unmatched bases: 7. CDR3 DNA: TGTGCCAGCAGCTTAGTTGCAGGGGGCGGAGACTATGGCTACACCTTC. It is translated as CASSLVAGGGDYGYTF.

The chain couples TRBV2 to TRBJ2-3; 9 bases map to TRBD1. Germline-derived CDR1 and CDR2 are SNHLY and FYNNEI. V dropped 6 bases and J dropped 3; count of bases not matched to a gene: 4. The CDR3 length is 14 residues. The CDR3 loop reads CASRRTGATDTQYF. In nucleotides, the CDR3 is TGTGCCAGCAGGAGGACAGGGGCGACAGATACGCAGTATTTT.

The genes are TRBV5-5 and TRBJ2-2, with 12 positions matching TRBD2. Germline V gene sequence: CDR1 SGHKS, CDR2 YYEKEE (reference sequence). This CDR3 is built from 19 residues. J lost 4 bases, V lost 4 bases, and 14 bases had no gene match. The CDR3 reads CASSQRPDASGGATGELFF. CDR3 nucleotide sequence: TGTGCCAGCAGCCAGCGACCCGACGCTAGCGGGGGGGCCACCGGGGAGCTGTTTTTT.

J is TRBJ2-7 and V is TRBV5-4, with a weak D call TRBD1 (5 bases). The V end lost 6 bases, the J end lost 7 bases, and 20 bases lay between the germline ends. This CDR3 region has 14 residues. Germline V gene data show CDR1 as SGHNT and CDR2 as YYREEE (reference sequence). The CDR3 nucleotides are TGTGCCAGCACACAGGACAAGGTCAATTCTGAGCAGTACTTC. Its protein is CASTQDKVNSEQYF.